This T cell receptor (beta chain) stems from a study of T cell repertoires in cytomegalovirus infection. Whole-study context: Matching HLA type and CMV infection were both indicated by public TCR beta signatures. Whole-study findings and limits: Predominance within the ex vivo response was attributable to HLA-C-restricted CMV-specific TCR beta clonotypes. Based on cumulative public TCR beta family frequency, carriers of CMV plus the relevant HLA were identified.

TCRdb independently ran MiXCR on the reads; one entry per CDR3 protein. In the table there are fewer than 650,000 distinct CDR3 sequences, about 39% of which are singletons. In this sample, this clonotype turned up a few times. Its antigen is unidentified. The source is a human donor in good health (CMV status not recorded). Some clones in this sample may be carry-over from other donors' samples. Source: cultured PBMCs, taken from culture after CMV antigen stimulation.

The CDR3 protein is CASGATGRNYGYTF. CDR3 DNA sequence: TGTGCTAGTGGGGCGACAGGGCGAAACTATGGCTACACCTTC. This rearrangement joins TRBV12-5 to TRBJ1-2, with 7 positions matching TRBD1. The V gene's germline CDR1 is LGHNT and CDR2 FRNRAP. The CDR3 loop spans 14 amino acids. J gave up 2 bases and V 6 bases, and 6 bases lay outside the gene matches.